These T cell receptor beta chains were read from a single sample in a study of T-cell reconstitution after alpha-beta-depleted transplantation in children. Each CDR3 protein gets one entry after TCRdb re-called the PCR reads with MiXCR. The profile shows about 980,000 distinct CDR3 sequences, 25% to 30% of them singletons. The source material was PBMCs, mostly from graft donor cells, sampled 360 days after TCRalphabeta/CD19-depleted stem cell transplant. The origin of the receptors is a boy younger than two who had a stem cell transplant for SCID, so the T cells may come from the graft donor. Both conserved end residues are part of each CDR3. D genes are given only for firm matches. Not all rows give a size; the values are once, few, many and, for expanded clones, a class.

TRBV27	NA	NA	TRBJ2-3	TGTGCCAGCAGTCCACGGACTGTTACAGATACGCAGTATTTT	CASSPRTVTDTQYF
TRBV20-1	NA	TRBD1	TRBJ1-2	TGCAGTGCTAGAGATGCTGACAGGGCCTATGGCTACACCTTC	CSARDADRAYGYTF
TRBV15	few	NA	TRBJ2-1	TGTGCCACCAGCAGAGATACCACGGACCGGGGTAATGAGCAGTTCTTC	CATSRDTTDRGNEQFF
TRBV20-1	few	NA	TRBJ1-4	TGCAGTGCTAGAGATTCTACGACAACTAATGAAAAACTGTTTTTT	CSARDSTTTNEKLFF
TRBV4-1	NA	NA	TRBJ1-6	TGCGCCAGCAGCCAAGGTGGTACCAGACTCAATTCACCCCTCCACTTT	CASSQGGTRLNSPLHF
TRBV12-5	NA	TRBD1	TRBJ2-2	TGTGCTAGTGGTTCCCCCGACAGGGGGAACACCGGGGAGCTGTTTTTT	CASGSPDRGNTGELFF
TRBV5-6	once	TRBD1	TRBJ2-3	TGTGCCAGGGGCTTGGGGACAGGAGCCACAGATACGCAGTATTTT	CARGLGTGATDTQYF
TRBV6-5	NA	TRBD2	TRBJ2-3	TGTGCCAGCAGTTACTCGTTACTAGCGGGGGGTTCCACAGATACGCAGTATTTT	CASSYSLLAGGSTDTQYF
TRBV12-3/TRBV12-4	many	NA	TRBJ1-2	TGTGCCAGCAGTTGGGAGGTGGTAACTAACTATGGCTACACCTTC	CASSWEVVTNYGYTF
TRBV27	NA	NA	TRBJ1-2	TGTGCCAGCAGTTCCCGGGCAGGGCTGACTAACTATGGCTACACCTTC	CASSSRAGLTNYGYTF
TRBV12-5	NA	NA	TRBJ1-1	TGTGCTAGTGGTTGGAACCTAAACACTGAAGCTTTCTTT	CASGWNLNTEAFF
TRBV7-9	few	TRBD1	TRBJ2-7	TGTGCCAGCAGCTTAGCGGGGACAGCTTTCTCCTACGAGCAGTACTTC	CASSLAGTAFSYEQYF
TRBV20-1	NA	NA	TRBJ1-5	TGCAGTGCCCTAACATGGGAATTTCAGCCCCAGCATTTT	CSALTWEFQPQHF